These 28 T cell receptor beta chains were all obtained from the same sample, sequenced in a study of human T cells and chemical hapten exposure. It was from unfractionated whole blood that total RNA was extracted. MiXCR, run by TCRdb on the 5' RACE reads, gives a single entry per CDR3 protein. Seen here are approximately 140,000 distinct CDR3 sequences, 3.5% to 5% observed once, and the top ten hold over 1.1%. These receptor sequences come from a female donor in good health.

This clonotype was picked up many times. The chain has TRBV6-1 and TRBJ1-1, with D uncertain. This CDR3 is 14 amino acids long. Germline CDR1 and CDR2: MNHNS and SASEGT. V was shortened by 4 bases and J by 2 bases, with 11 bases between the two germline ends. CDR3: CASSVLQYNTEAFF. The DNA for the CDR3 is TGTGCCAGCAGTGTTCTACAGTATAACACTGAAGCTTTCTTT.

This clonotype was observed at least ten times. This chain uses TRBV14 with TRBJ1-1, with D possibly matching TRBD1 (5 bases). Per germline, CDR1 SGHDN and CDR2 FVKESK. Trimming pared 4 bases from V and 0 bases from J, leaving 18 bases between. The CDR3 runs to 17 residues. CDR3 region: CASSPHPEWGMNTEAFF. CDR3 in DNA: TGTGCCAGCAGCCCCCACCCGGAGTGGGGGATGAACACTGAAGCTTTCTTT.

In DNA form, the CDR3 reads TGTGCCAGCAGCCGACGGGCTCGGCCAGTAGCGAATCAGCCCCAGCATTTT. It codes for CASSRRARPVANQPQHF. The rearrangement uses TRBV5-6 and TRBJ1-5, with D uncertain. Germline CDR1 is SGHDT and CDR2 is YYEEEE. V gave up 4 bases and J gave up 4 bases, with 21 bases separating them. The CDR3 covers 17 residues.

This clonotype was counted at least ten times. The chain employs TRBV4-2 and TRBJ1-3; unclear D gene. Germline assignment: CDR1 LGHNA and CDR2 YNFKEQ. The V and J ends lost 11 bases and 2 bases respectively, with 7 bases between them. This CDR3 is 11 amino acids long. In DNA form, the CDR3 reads TGTGCCGTACGGGCTGGAAACACCATATATTTT. This translates into CAVRAGNTIYF.

At least ten counts were recorded for this clonotype. This chain uses TRBV5-5 with TRBJ1-5; D remains unclear. V lost 0 bases, J lost 6 bases, and 10 bases lay in between. Germline values: CDR1 SGHKS, CDR2 YYEKEE (reference sequence). The CDR3 covers 14 residues. The CDR3 DNA reads TGTGCCAGCAGCTTGGCGGCAGGAGGTCAGCCCCAGCATTTT. Encoded protein: CASSLAAGGQPQHF. Full variable domain (rest looked up from reference TRBV5-5 and TRBJ1-5): DAGVTQSPTHLIKTRGQQVTLRCSPISGHKSVSWYQQVLGQGPQFIFQYYEKEERGRGNFPDRFSARQFPNYSSELNVNALLLGDSALYLCASSLAAGGQPQHFGDGTRLSIL.

There are many counts of this clonotype. The DNA for the CDR3 is TGTGCCAGCAGTCTGCCACCGGCGGGAGGGACTGAAGCTTTCTTT. Protein product: CASSLPPAGGTEAFF. The V call is TRBV12-3 or TRBV12-4, the J call TRBJ1-1, with D unclear. V was cut by 5 bases and J by 5 bases, with 18 bases left in between. This CDR3 is built from 15 residues.

This clonotype was observed at least ten times. The V and J genes are TRBV6-5 and TRBJ1-2, with D possibly matching TRBD1 (6 bases). CDR3 length equals 14 residues. V shed 2 bases and J shed 4 bases, with 11 bases lying between them. CDR1 is MNHEY and CDR2 is SVGAGI in the germline V gene. In nucleotides, the CDR3 is TGTGCCAGCAGTTACGGGGACACGTCCTATGGCTACACCTTC. This translates into CASSYGDTSYGYTF.

This clonotype was recorded at least ten times. The CDR3 loop reads CASSSHPSGGAGELFF. The CDR3 DNA follows: TGTGCCAGCAGCTCCCACCCTAGCGGGGGTGCCGGGGAGCTGTTTTTT. The V gene is TRBV13, the J gene TRBJ2-2; the match to TRBD2 covers 10 bases. The J segment lost 6 bases and the V segment lost 4 bases, leaving 8 bases of the junction unmatched. Germline lookup yields CDR1 PRHDT and CDR2 FYEKMQ (reference sequence). This CDR3 is built from 16 residues.

This clonotype was found a few times. The V and J genes are TRBV7-6 and TRBJ2-7, with TRBD1 matching over 9 bases. This CDR3 comprises 15 residues. Trimming removed 5 bases from V and 4 bases from J; junction bases left unmatched: 9. Germline CDR1 is SGHVS and CDR2 is FNYEAQ. The CDR3 sequence: CASSPGQGLVYEQYF. The DNA for the CDR3 is TGTGCCAGCAGCCCCGGACAGGGGTTAGTGTACGAGCAGTACTTC.

The chain carries TRBV13 and TRBJ1-1; D gene unclear. The germline V and J ends were trimmed by 5 bases and 2 bases, with 6 bases remaining between them. Germline CDR1 PRHDT, CDR2 FYEKMQ (reference sequence). The CDR3 sequence is 12 residues long. The CDR3 DNA is TGTGCCAGCAGCCTCCAAAACACTGAAGCTTTCTTT. Translation gives CASSLQNTEAFF.

This chain connects TRBV4-3 to TRBJ2-5; D not certain. In germline, CDR1 is LGHNA, CDR2 YSLEER. V lost 0 bases to trimming and J lost 1 base, with 12 bases between them. The CDR3 runs to 16 residues. CDR3 sequence reads: CASSQDTAGRQETQYF. CDR3 coding DNA: TGCGCCAGCAGCCAAGATACGGCAGGCCGCCAAGAGACCCAGTACTTC.

The table lists this clonotype with a few counts. This rearrangement joins TRBV24-1 to TRBJ1-5, with 9 bases that match TRBD1. V shed 4 bases, J shed 4 bases, and the junction held 1 base outside the gene matches. The CDR3 is made up of 14 amino acids. Germline V gene data show CDR1 as KGHDR and CDR2 as SFDVKD. The CDR3 DNA sequence: TGTGCCACCAGTGAGGGGACAGGGAATCAGCCCCAGCATTTT. It codes for CATSEGTGNQPQHF.

Of note for this clonotype: Just one base apart from a much larger clone, this may be a read error. The chain has TRBV2 and TRBJ2-4, with 13 bases aligning to TRBD2. Germline-derived CDR1 and CDR2 are SNHLY and FYNNEI. The junction had 11 bases not matched to a gene; V was cut back by 8 bases and J by 13 bases. This CDR3 is built from 14 residues. This CDR3 is CASRATSGGRSQYF. The DNA for the CDR3 is TGTGCCAGCCGCGCGACTAGCGGGGGGCGCTCCCAGTACTTC.

The chain joins TRBV7-2 to TRBJ1-5; D not certain. The CDR3 sequence is 18 residues long. V gave up 1 base and J gave up 2 bases, with 18 bases separating them. CDR1 and CDR2 (germline): SGHTA, FQGNSA. The CDR3 DNA sequence: TGTGCCAGCAGCTTAGAGAAGCAATGGGTCTTTGGCAATCAGCCCCAGCATTTT. Translated, it gives CASSLEKQWVFGNQPQHF. The entire variable domain, with the rest obtained from reference TRBV7-2 and TRBJ1-5, is as follows: GAGVSQSPSNKVTEKGKDVELRCDPISGHTALYWYRQSLGQGLEFLIYFQGNSAPDKSGLPSDRFSAERTGGSVSTLTIQRTQQEDSAVYLCASSLEKQWVFGNQPQHFGDGTRLSIL.

As regards this clonotype: This may come from a read error, since a much larger clone is one base off. V and J are TRBV5-6 and TRBJ1-5, with unresolved D. Trimming cost V 0 bases and J 2 bases, with 9 bases left between them. The V gene's germline CDR1 is SGHDT and CDR2 YYEEEE. The CDR3 is 15 amino acids. In nucleotides, the CDR3 is TGTGCCAGCAGCTTGGCCTGGCAGTGCAATCAGCCCCAGCATTTT. Amino acids: CASSLAWQCNQPQHF.

This clonotype was observed at least ten times. J is TRBJ2-3 and V is TRBV7-2; 12 nucleotides agree with TRBD1. The CDR3 is 18 amino acids. J gave up 5 bases and V 6 bases, and 15 bases lay outside the gene matches. Per the germline V gene, CDR1 is SGHTA and CDR2 is FQGNSA. The CDR3 DNA reads TGTGCCAGCAGGGTTACGAAGGCCGGGACAGGGGGCTTAGATACGCAGTATTTT. It specifies CASRVTKAGTGGLDTQYF.

This clonotype was recorded many times. V and J are TRBV20-1 and TRBJ2-3; either TRBD1 or TRBD2 may supply D (5 bases each). The germline V gene has CDR1 DFQATT and CDR2 SNEGSKA (reference sequence). The CDR3 consists of 14 residues. Trimming stripped 3 bases from V and 5 bases from J, with 15 bases between. CDR3: CSARMFQGVDTQYF. The CDR3 region has the DNA TGCAGTGCTAGGATGTTCCAGGGAGTAGATACGCAGTATTTT.

There are a few counts of this clonotype. CDR3 residues: CATSPGQPYEQYF. The CDR3 DNA is TGTGCCACCAGCCCGGGACAGCCCTACGAGCAGTACTTC. This chain joins TRBV15 and TRBJ2-7; 7 positions agree with TRBD1. Germline-derived CDR1 and CDR2 are LNHNV and YYDKDF (reference sequence). The CDR3 is made up of 13 amino acids. The junction had 3 bases not matched to a gene; V was cut back by 5 bases and J by 2 bases.

This clonotype was observed at least ten times. This chain connects TRBV28 to TRBJ1-1; 8 bases are a match to TRBD1. Germline V gene sequence: CDR1 MDHEN, CDR2 SYDVKM. This CDR3 has 14 amino acids. Unmatched junction bases numbered 6, after V lost 9 bases and J lost 0 bases. The CDR3 sequence is CASLTGGMNTEAFF. In DNA, the CDR3 is TGTGCCAGTCTAACAGGGGGGATGAACACTGAAGCTTTCTTT.

With regard to this clonotype: A much larger clone lies one base from this, so it may be a read error. The chain carries TRBV5-1 and TRBJ2-1, with D hard to call. CDR1 and CDR2 from the germline V gene are SGHRS and YFSETQ. Trimming took off 7 bases at V and 3 bases at J, with 20 bases between the two ends. The CDR3 contains 16 residues. The CDR3 nucleotides read TGCGCCAGCGGCCCCTTCCCCGGGCCCGTCTACAATGAGCAGTTCTTC. Translation: CASGPFPGPVYNEQFF.

This clonotype was seen a handful of times. The chain joins TRBV20-1 to TRBJ1-6; 8 bases agree with TRBD1. Per germline, CDR1 DFQATT and CDR2 SNEGSKA (reference sequence). The V segment lost 0 bases and the J segment 0 bases; nucleotides outside the gene matches: 10. CDR3 length: 19 amino acids. The CDR3 protein is CSARDPKTGASSYNSPLHF. The CDR3 nucleotides read TGCAGTGCTAGAGATCCCAAGACAGGGGCCAGCTCCTATAATTCACCCCTCCACTTT.

In its sample, this clonotype was seen many times. This rearrangement joins TRBV28 to TRBJ1-5, with 8 bases that match TRBD1. The CDR3 has 13 residues. V shed 6 bases and J 6 bases; nucleotides not matched to a gene: 4. Germline CDR1 is MDHEN and CDR2 is SYDVKM. The CDR3 nucleotides read TGTGCCAGCAGAAGGACAGGGATTCAGCCCCAGCATTTT. Its protein is CASRRTGIQPQHF. The variable domain in full, completed from reference TRBV28 and TRBJ1-5, reads DVKVTQSSRYLVKRTGEKVFLECVQDMDHENMFWYRQDPGLGLRLIYFSYDVKMKEKGDIPEGYSVSREKKERFSLILESASTNQTSMYLCASRRTGIQPQHFGDGTRLSIL.

This clonotype was counted at least ten times. The gene calls are TRBV29-1 and TRBJ1-4; a possible D gene is TRBD1 (6 bases). The V and J ends lost 7 bases and 5 bases respectively, with 8 bases between them. The CDR3 is 11 residues long. CDR1 is SQVTM and CDR2 is ANQGSEA in the germline V gene. DNA of the CDR3: TGCAGCGCACAGGGAAATGAAAAACTGTTTTTT. Encoded protein: CSAQGNEKLFF.

This clonotype was counted many times. The V gene is TRBV20-1, the J gene TRBJ1-6; D might be TRBD1 (5 bases). The CDR3 consists of 16 residues. Germline CDR1 is DFQATT and CDR2 is SNEGSKA (reference sequence). V was clipped by 6 bases and J by 3 bases, with 18 bases between them. In DNA, the CDR3 is TGCAGTGCAGGAAAAACGGGACGGTTCTATAATTCACCCCTCCACTTT. Amino acid sequence: CSAGKTGRFYNSPLHF.

This clonotype was picked up many times. The V gene is TRBV29-1, the J gene TRBJ2-7; D gene uncertain. CDR3 length: 11 residues. The V and J ends lost 4 bases and 5 bases respectively, with 9 bases between them. The germline gives CDR1 SQVTM, CDR2 ANQGSEA. This CDR3 is CSVGRVDEQYF. The CDR3 nucleotides read TGCAGCGTTGGGCGAGTCGACGAGCAGTACTTC.

This clonotype was observed a few times. The rearrangement links TRBV28 to TRBJ1-2, with D possibly matching TRBD1 (5 bases). CDR3 length: 13 amino acids. Germline V gene sequence: CDR1 MDHEN, CDR2 SYDVKM. V shed 7 bases and J shed 7 bases, with 16 bases lying between them. CDR3: CASKEGYLGGYTF. The CDR3 DNA reads TGTGCCAGCAAAGAGGGGTATTTAGGTGGCTACACCTTC.

This clonotype was counted ten times or more. The rearrangement links TRBV7-6 to TRBJ2-7; D remains unclear. V was trimmed by 1 base and J by 7 bases, leaving 8 bases between them. The CDR3 extends over 12 amino acids. CDR1 and CDR2 (germline): SGHVS, FNYEAQ. The CDR3 sequence is CASSLGWDEQYF. For the CDR3, the DNA is TGTGCCAGCAGCTTAGGATGGGATGAGCAGTACTTC.

This clonotype was counted ten times or more. The chain employs TRBV6-2 or TRBV6-3 and TRBJ2-4; D possibly corresponds to TRBD2 (5 bases). Germline V CDR1 and CDR2: MNHEY, SVGEGT. The CDR3 is made up of 12 amino acids. Deletions cut 2 bases from V and 7 bases from J, with 6 bases between. The CDR3 sequence: CASSYSGNIQYF. The CDR3 region has the DNA TGTGCCAGCAGTTACAGCGGCAACATTCAGTACTTC.